This T cell receptor (beta chain) was sequenced in a study of blood T cell repertoires in COVID-19. The CDR3 totals 15 residues. Germline V gene sequence: CDR1 SQVTM, CDR2 ANQGSEA. The ends lost 6 bases at V and 0 bases at J; junction bases unmatched: 9. TCRdb's copy holds only in-frame clones and misses some; the assay was immunoSEQ multiplex PCR. The top ten clones hold 2% to 3% of a sample with a few hundred thousand clones, approximately 92% of them seen once. The sequence derives from a woman younger than 30 who had recovered from COVID-19. The chain couples TRBV29-1 to TRBJ1-2; 8 positions match TRBD1. Sequenced: PBMCs or T cells enriched from blood (not recorded which). CDR3: CSVVPGQVANYGYTF. CDR3 sequence (DNA): TGCAGCGTGGTCCCGGGACAGGTAGCTAACTATGGCTACACCTTC.